This is a list of T cell receptor beta chains from one sample in a study of cytomegalovirus exposure and HLA in healthy donors. The method was immunoSEQ multiplex PCR; TCRdb's version includes in-frame clones alone and lacks a portion of them. The table records around 150,000 clones, around 80% of them present only once. Sequencing was carried out using PBMCs. These receptors originate from a female donor in good health and CMV-seropositive. The CDR3 runs from the conserved cysteine through the conserved F or W. Each record gives: CDR3 protein, CDR3 DNA, D gene, CDR3 length, J gene, V gene, clone size. A D gene is named only where the DNA matches it firmly. Not every row has a clone size; where given, it reads once, few, many or a size class.

cdr3_aa: CAIAESTDTQYF
cdr3_nt: TGTGCCATCGCCGAGAGCACAGATACGCAGTATTTT
d_call: .
cdr3_length: 12
j_call: TRBJ2-3
v_call: TRBV10-3
clone_size: .

cdr3_aa: CASKLTGPSYEQYF
cdr3_nt: TGTGCCAGCAAATTGACAGGACCTTCCTACGAGCAGTACTTC
d_call: .
cdr3_length: 14
j_call: TRBJ2-7
v_call: TRBV28
clone_size: .

cdr3_aa: CASSRPTGFTTYEQYF
cdr3_nt: TGTGCCAGCAGTCGTCCCACAGGGTTCACCACCTACGAGCAGTACTTC
d_call: .
cdr3_length: 16
j_call: TRBJ2-7
v_call: TRBV7-9
clone_size: .

cdr3_aa: CASSPKGQGRETQYF
cdr3_nt: TGTGCCAGCAGCCCAAAGGGACAGGGGAGGGAGACCCAGTACTTC
d_call: TRBD1
cdr3_length: 15
j_call: TRBJ2-5
v_call: TRBV11-3
clone_size: .

cdr3_aa: CASSSRTADNSPLHF
cdr3_nt: TGTGCCAGCAGCTCCAGGACAGCTGATAATTCACCCCTCCACTTT
d_call: .
cdr3_length: 15
j_call: TRBJ1-6
v_call: TRBV5-6
clone_size: .

cdr3_aa: CASSSTFRQGEDSNQPQHF
cdr3_nt: TGTGCCAGCAGCTCAACCTTTCGACAGGGGGAAGATAGCAATCAGCCCCAGCATTTT
d_call: TRBD1
cdr3_length: 19
j_call: TRBJ1-5
v_call: TRBV5-6
clone_size: .

cdr3_aa: CSVYMGQGNTGELFF
cdr3_nt: TGCAGCGTCTACATGGGACAGGGTAACACCGGGGAGCTGTTTTTT
d_call: TRBD1
cdr3_length: 15
j_call: TRBJ2-2
v_call: TRBV29-1
clone_size: .

cdr3_aa: CSVPGRSGANNEQFF
cdr3_nt: TGCAGCGTTCCAGGCAGGAGCGGGGCCAACAATGAGCAGTTCTTC
d_call: TRBD2
cdr3_length: 15
j_call: TRBJ2-1
v_call: TRBV29-1
clone_size: few

cdr3_aa: CASSEEGLVKNIQYF
cdr3_nt: TGTGCCAGCAGTGAAGAGGGACTAGTTAAAAACATTCAGTACTTC
d_call: TRBD2
cdr3_length: 15
j_call: TRBJ2-4
v_call: TRBV2
clone_size: .

cdr3_aa: CASSLGGQGSSGVYGYTF
cdr3_nt: TGCGCCAGCAGCTTAGGGGGACAGGGTTCGTCGGGCGTATATGGCTACACCTTC
d_call: TRBD1
cdr3_length: 18
j_call: TRBJ1-2
v_call: TRBV5-1
clone_size: .

cdr3_aa: CASSSYSGQGGNEQFF
cdr3_nt: TGTGCCAGCTCATCCTATTCGGGACAGGGAGGAAATGAGCAGTTCTTC
d_call: TRBD1
cdr3_length: 16
j_call: TRBJ2-1
v_call: TRBV18
clone_size: once

cdr3_aa: CAISTGGSRTGELFF
cdr3_nt: TGTGCCATATCGACAGGGGGTTCGCGCACCGGGGAGCTGTTTTTT
d_call: TRBD1
cdr3_length: 15
j_call: TRBJ2-2
v_call: TRBV19
clone_size: .

cdr3_aa: CASSLEAGTYEQYF
cdr3_nt: TGCGCCAGCAGCTTGGAGGCGGGGACCTACGAGCAGTACTTC
d_call: .
cdr3_length: 14
j_call: TRBJ2-7
v_call: TRBV5-1
clone_size: .

cdr3_aa: CASSKGQGAETGELFF
cdr3_nt: TGTGCCAGCAGCAAAGGACAGGGGGCGGAGACCGGGGAGCTGTTTTTT
d_call: TRBD1
cdr3_length: 16
j_call: TRBJ2-2
v_call: TRBV7-3
clone_size: .

cdr3_aa: CSGRPSGRGVEQFF
cdr3_nt: TGCAGCGGCCGTCCTAGCGGGAGAGGGGTTGAGCAGTTCTTC
d_call: TRBD2
cdr3_length: 14
j_call: TRBJ2-1
v_call: TRBV29-1
clone_size: once

cdr3_aa: CASSLPRGLNYGYTF
cdr3_nt: TGTGCCAGCAGTCTACCCAGGGGGCTTAACTATGGCTACACCTTC
d_call: TRBD1
cdr3_length: 15
j_call: TRBJ1-2
v_call: TRBV28
clone_size: .

cdr3_aa: CASSYRETGYGYTF
cdr3_nt: TGTGCCAGCAGTTACCGAGAGACAGGGTACGGCTACACCTTC
d_call: TRBD1
cdr3_length: 14
j_call: TRBJ1-2
v_call: TRBV6-5
clone_size: .

cdr3_aa: CASSLGLAGVNNEQFF
cdr3_nt: TGCGCCAGCAGCTTGGGTCTAGCGGGAGTAAACAATGAGCAGTTCTTC
d_call: TRBD2
cdr3_length: 16
j_call: TRBJ2-1
v_call: TRBV5-1
clone_size: .

cdr3_aa: CASGRVRGGNTIYF
cdr3_nt: TGTGCCAGCGGGCGTGTTCGGGGTGGAAACACCATATATTTT
d_call: .
cdr3_length: 14
j_call: TRBJ1-3
v_call: TRBV28
clone_size: few

cdr3_aa: CSSSFSIREQYF
cdr3_nt: TGTTCCAGCAGCTTCAGTATCAGAGAGCAGTACTTC
d_call: .
cdr3_length: 12
j_call: TRBJ2-7
v_call: TRBV7-9
clone_size: .

cdr3_aa: CASEGTTEAFF
cdr3_nt: TGTGCCAGCGAGGGAACCACTGAAGCTTTCTTT
d_call: .
cdr3_length: 11
j_call: TRBJ1-1
v_call: TRBV6-6
clone_size: .

cdr3_aa: CSVIEGGRNTGELFF
cdr3_nt: TGCAGCGTGATAGAGGGGGGGCGGAACACCGGGGAGCTGTTTTTT
d_call: .
cdr3_length: 15
j_call: TRBJ2-2
v_call: TRBV29-1
clone_size: .

cdr3_aa: CASSLQGTQPQHF
cdr3_nt: TGTGCCAGCAGCCTTCAGGGTACGCAGCCCCAGCATTTT
d_call: .
cdr3_length: 13
j_call: TRBJ1-5
v_call: TRBV7-9
clone_size: .

cdr3_aa: CASRMTGQAGEQFF
cdr3_nt: TGCGCCAGCAGAATGACAGGACAGGCTGGTGAGCAGTTCTTC
d_call: TRBD1
cdr3_length: 14
j_call: TRBJ2-1
v_call: TRBV5-1
clone_size: few

cdr3_aa: CASTPGTGPGQQYF
cdr3_nt: TGTGCCAGCACCCCCGGGACAGGTCCCGGGCAGCAGTACTTC
d_call: TRBD1
cdr3_length: 14
j_call: TRBJ2-7
v_call: TRBV6-5
clone_size: .

cdr3_aa: CASSLRAGGSGANVLTF
cdr3_nt: TGCGCCAGCAGCTTGAGGGCAGGGGGCTCTGGGGCCAACGTCCTGACTTTC
d_call: TRBD1
cdr3_length: 17
j_call: TRBJ2-6
v_call: TRBV5-1
clone_size: once

cdr3_aa: CASSPTSGLTDTQYF
cdr3_nt: TGTGCCAGTAGTCCAACTAGCGGACTCACAGATACGCAGTATTTT
d_call: TRBD2
cdr3_length: 15
j_call: TRBJ2-3
v_call: TRBV19
clone_size: .

cdr3_aa: CASSGGAIAGRSTDTQYF
cdr3_nt: TGTGCCAGCAGTGGTGGAGCCATAGCGGGAAGAAGCACAGATACGCAGTATTTT
d_call: TRBD2
cdr3_length: 18
j_call: TRBJ2-3
v_call: TRBV6-1
clone_size: .

cdr3_aa: CASSDVTGMVEQYF
cdr3_nt: TGTGCCAGCAGTGATGTGACAGGGATGGTCGAGCAGTACTTC
d_call: TRBD1
cdr3_length: 14
j_call: TRBJ2-7
v_call: TRBV2
clone_size: .

cdr3_aa: CASSLEGAGQPQHF
cdr3_nt: TGCGCCAGCAGCTTGGAGGGCGCAGGGCAGCCCCAGCATTTT
d_call: .
cdr3_length: 14
j_call: TRBJ1-5
v_call: TRBV5-1
clone_size: few

cdr3_aa: CASSPAGIRNYEQYF
cdr3_nt: TGTGCCAGCAGTCCGGCGGGAATTAGAAACTACGAGCAGTACTTC
d_call: .
cdr3_length: 15
j_call: TRBJ2-7
v_call: TRBV28
clone_size: .

cdr3_aa: CASSLARTSAGELFF
cdr3_nt: TGCGCCAGCAGCTTGGCCCGGACTAGCGCCGGGGAGCTGTTTTTT
d_call: TRBD2
cdr3_length: 15
j_call: TRBJ2-2
v_call: TRBV5-1
clone_size: .

cdr3_aa: CAISADRGGTDTQYF
cdr3_nt: TGTGCCATCAGTGCAGACAGGGGGGGCACAGATACGCAGTATTTT
d_call: TRBD1
cdr3_length: 15
j_call: TRBJ2-3
v_call: TRBV10-3
clone_size: .

cdr3_aa: CASSQEWSSSGNTIYF
cdr3_nt: TGTGCCAGCAGCCAAGAATGGTCCAGCTCTGGAAACACCATATATTTT
d_call: .
cdr3_length: 16
j_call: TRBJ1-3
v_call: TRBV4-2
clone_size: .

cdr3_aa: CASSTGTDLTTDTQYF
cdr3_nt: TGCGCCAGCAGCACGGGGACAGACCTTACCACAGATACGCAGTATTTT
d_call: TRBD1
cdr3_length: 16
j_call: TRBJ2-3
v_call: TRBV5-1
clone_size: .

cdr3_aa: CASSRQDNQPQHF
cdr3_nt: TGTGCCAGCAGCAGACAGGACAATCAGCCCCAGCATTTT
d_call: .
cdr3_length: 13
j_call: TRBJ1-5
v_call: TRBV13
clone_size: .

cdr3_aa: CAWSPRVGTGRFYGYTF
cdr3_nt: TGTGCCTGGAGCCCCAGGGTCGGGACAGGTAGATTCTATGGCTACACCTTC
d_call: TRBD1
cdr3_length: 17
j_call: TRBJ1-2
v_call: TRBV30
clone_size: .

cdr3_aa: CATSRGLGEGQETQYF
cdr3_nt: TGTGCCACCAGCAGAGGACTAGGGGAGGGCCAAGAGACCCAGTACTTC
d_call: TRBD2
cdr3_length: 16
j_call: TRBJ2-5
v_call: TRBV15
clone_size: .

cdr3_aa: CASSLRGDNEQFF
cdr3_nt: TGTGCCAGCAGCTTACGGGGGGACAATGAGCAGTTCTTC
d_call: TRBD2
cdr3_length: 13
j_call: TRBJ2-1
v_call: TRBV5-5
clone_size: .

cdr3_aa: CATSPGLAAFGGTDTQYF
cdr3_nt: TGTGCCACCTCCCCAGGACTAGCGGCCTTCGGTGGCACAGATACGCAGTATTTT
d_call: TRBD2
cdr3_length: 18
j_call: TRBJ2-3
v_call: TRBV7-3
clone_size: .

cdr3_aa: CASSRESGTRVNEQFF
cdr3_nt: TGCGCCAGCAGCCGAGAATCCGGGACTAGGGTAAATGAGCAGTTCTTC
d_call: TRBD2
cdr3_length: 16
j_call: TRBJ2-1
v_call: TRBV4-1
clone_size: .

cdr3_aa: CASRDVKGESYEKLFF
cdr3_nt: TGTGCCAGCAGAGACGTTAAGGGGGAGAGTTATGAAAAACTGTTTTTT
d_call: .
cdr3_length: 16
j_call: TRBJ1-4
v_call: TRBV6-6
clone_size: .

cdr3_aa: CASRQTTTNEKLFF
cdr3_nt: TGTGCCAGTCGACAAACAACAACTAATGAAAAACTGTTTTTT
d_call: .
cdr3_length: 14
j_call: TRBJ1-4
v_call: TRBV19
clone_size: few

cdr3_aa: CSVDLDSQNTGELFF
cdr3_nt: TGCAGCGTCGACTTGGACAGCCAGAACACCGGGGAGCTGTTTTTT
d_call: .
cdr3_length: 15
j_call: TRBJ2-2
v_call: TRBV29-1
clone_size: .

cdr3_aa: CASSLWGPQETQYF
cdr3_nt: TGTGCCAGCAGCTTATGGGGGCCCCAAGAGACCCAGTACTTC
d_call: .
cdr3_length: 14
j_call: TRBJ2-5
v_call: TRBV7-2
clone_size: .

cdr3_aa: CASSRTGVSQPQHF
cdr3_nt: TGTGCCAGCAGCAGGACAGGGGTGAGTCAGCCCCAGCATTTT
d_call: TRBD1
cdr3_length: 14
j_call: TRBJ1-5
v_call: TRBV7-9
clone_size: .

cdr3_aa: CASSLGAEETQYF
cdr3_nt: TGCGCCAGCAGCTTGGGAGCGGAAGAGACCCAGTACTTC
d_call: .
cdr3_length: 13
j_call: TRBJ2-5
v_call: TRBV5-1
clone_size: .

cdr3_aa: CASSWPIGDEQYF
cdr3_nt: TGTGCCAGCAGCTGGCCCATCGGGGACGAGCAGTACTTC
d_call: .
cdr3_length: 13
j_call: TRBJ2-7
v_call: TRBV7-9
clone_size: once

cdr3_aa: CASSSGRALNEQFF
cdr3_nt: TGTGCCAGTAGTAGCGGGAGGGCCTTAAATGAGCAGTTCTTC
d_call: TRBD2
cdr3_length: 14
j_call: TRBJ2-1
v_call: TRBV19
clone_size: few

cdr3_aa: CAISTGTGSIQPQHF
cdr3_nt: TGTGCCATCAGCACCGGGACAGGGAGTATTCAGCCCCAGCATTTT
d_call: TRBD1
cdr3_length: 15
j_call: TRBJ1-5
v_call: TRBV10-3
clone_size: few

cdr3_aa: CASTPYRSGEIGELFF
cdr3_nt: TGTGCCAGTACCCCTTATAGATCGGGGGAGATCGGGGAGCTGTTTTTT
d_call: .
cdr3_length: 16
j_call: TRBJ2-2
v_call: TRBV19
clone_size: .

cdr3_aa: CASSSDRVNEKLFF
cdr3_nt: TGTGCCAGCAGCTCCGACCGGGTTAATGAAAAACTGTTTTTT
d_call: .
cdr3_length: 14
j_call: TRBJ1-4
v_call: TRBV7-9
clone_size: .

cdr3_aa: CASRPTGRDQPQHF
cdr3_nt: TGCGCCAGCAGGCCCACAGGGAGGGATCAGCCCCAGCATTTT
d_call: .
cdr3_length: 14
j_call: TRBJ1-5
v_call: TRBV5-1
clone_size: .

cdr3_aa: CASSFHGEPQHF
cdr3_nt: TGTGCCAGCAGTTTCCACGGGGAGCCCCAGCATTTT
d_call: .
cdr3_length: 12
j_call: TRBJ1-5
v_call: TRBV27
clone_size: .

cdr3_aa: CASSVGTSGSYEQYF
cdr3_nt: TGTGCCAGCAGCGTCGGGACTAGCGGGAGCTACGAGCAGTACTTC
d_call: TRBD2
cdr3_length: 15
j_call: TRBJ2-7
v_call: TRBV9
clone_size: few

cdr3_aa: CASRSITGVGNQPQHF
cdr3_nt: TGTGCCAGCAGATCAATAACAGGGGTCGGCAATCAGCCCCAGCATTTT
d_call: TRBD1
cdr3_length: 16
j_call: TRBJ1-5
v_call: TRBV27
clone_size: .

cdr3_aa: CASSLTTGPPAFF
cdr3_nt: TGCGCCAGCAGCCTGACGACAGGGCCGCCAGCTTTCTTT
d_call: TRBD1
cdr3_length: 13
j_call: TRBJ1-1
v_call: TRBV10-1
clone_size: .

cdr3_aa: CAWAWGQGNEKLFF
cdr3_nt: TGTGCCTGGGCCTGGGGACAGGGGAATGAAAAACTGTTTTTT
d_call: TRBD1
cdr3_length: 14
j_call: TRBJ1-4
v_call: TRBV30
clone_size: few